The 2 T cell receptor beta chains below were found in one sample sequenced in a study of blood T cell repertoires in COVID-19. The data were produced by immunoSEQ multiplex PCR, yet TCRdb's version contains in-frame clones alone and is incomplete. The table has over 150,000 clones, around 90% seen once. Input material: PBMCs or T cells enriched from blood (not recorded which). The receptors stem from a woman in her twenties or thirties who had recovered from COVID-19.

This clone was detected only a few times. The rearrangement uses TRBV3-1 (or the pseudogene TRBV3-2) and TRBJ1-6; weak D call: TRBD1 (5 bases). The CDR3 covers 16 residues. Trimming took off 0 bases at V and 9 bases at J, with 15 bases between the two ends. The germline V gene has CDR1 LGHDT and CDR2 YNNKEL (reference sequence). In nucleotides, the CDR3 is TGTGCCAGCAGCCAAGATCGGGGGGAGTTAGGTTCACCCCTCCACTTT. Translating gives CASSQDRGELGSPLHF.

Only one count was recorded for this clone. This rearrangement joins TRBV11-3 to TRBJ2-2; D not resolved. There are 13 residues in the CDR3. Trimming pared 4 bases from V and 9 bases from J, leaving 12 bases between. The V gene's germline CDR1 is SGHNT and CDR2 YENEEA. CDR3 protein: CASSSRVIRELFF. Here the CDR3 DNA reads TGTGCCAGCAGCTCCCGAGTTATACGGGAGCTGTTTTTT.